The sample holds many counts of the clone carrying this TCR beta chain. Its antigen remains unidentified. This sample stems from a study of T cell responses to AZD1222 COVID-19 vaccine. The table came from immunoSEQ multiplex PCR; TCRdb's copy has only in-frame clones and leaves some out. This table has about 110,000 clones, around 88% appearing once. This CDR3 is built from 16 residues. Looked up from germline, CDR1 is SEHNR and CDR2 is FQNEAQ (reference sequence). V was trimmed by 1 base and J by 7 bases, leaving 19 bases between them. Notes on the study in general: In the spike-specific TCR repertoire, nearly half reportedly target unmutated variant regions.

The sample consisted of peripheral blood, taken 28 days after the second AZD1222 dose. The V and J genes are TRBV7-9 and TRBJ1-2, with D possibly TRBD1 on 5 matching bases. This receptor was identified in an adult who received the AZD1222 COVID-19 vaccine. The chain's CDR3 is CASSLGGSIRSSGYTF. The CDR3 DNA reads TGTGCCAGCAGCTTAGGGGGGTCGATCCGCTCAAGTGGCTACACCTTC.